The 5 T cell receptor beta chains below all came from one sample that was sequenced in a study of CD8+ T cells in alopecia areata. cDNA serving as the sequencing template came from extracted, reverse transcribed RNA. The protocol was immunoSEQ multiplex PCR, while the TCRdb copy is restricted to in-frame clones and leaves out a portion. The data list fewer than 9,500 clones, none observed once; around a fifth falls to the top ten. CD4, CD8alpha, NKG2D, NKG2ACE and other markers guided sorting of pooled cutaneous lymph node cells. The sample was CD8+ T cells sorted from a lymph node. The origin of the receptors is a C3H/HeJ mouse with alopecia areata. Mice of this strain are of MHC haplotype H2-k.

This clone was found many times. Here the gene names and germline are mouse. The sequenced part of the CDR3 DNA is TGCACCTGCAGTGCGAATCTGGGGTCTAGTCAAAAC. This encodes CTCSANLGSSQN. Given in full, the CDR3 is CTCSANLGSSQNTLYF. The chain combines TRBV1 with TRBJ2-4, with D perhaps TRBD2 (6 bases). The read finishes 4 residues shy of the CDR3 end, and the germline J gene is used to complete it. The CDR3 spans 16 residues. Germline CDR1 and CDR2: NSQYPW and LRSPGD (reference sequence). The V end lost 3 bases, the J end lost 0 bases, and 13 bases lay between the germline ends.

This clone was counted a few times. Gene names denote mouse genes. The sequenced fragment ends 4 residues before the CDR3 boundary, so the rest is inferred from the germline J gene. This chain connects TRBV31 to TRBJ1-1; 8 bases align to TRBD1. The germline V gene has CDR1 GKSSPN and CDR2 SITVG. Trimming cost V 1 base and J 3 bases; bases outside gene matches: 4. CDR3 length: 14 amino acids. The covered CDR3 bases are TGTGCCTGGAGTCACAGGGGGAGGGACACA. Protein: CAWSHRGRDT. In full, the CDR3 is CAWSHRGRDTEVFF.

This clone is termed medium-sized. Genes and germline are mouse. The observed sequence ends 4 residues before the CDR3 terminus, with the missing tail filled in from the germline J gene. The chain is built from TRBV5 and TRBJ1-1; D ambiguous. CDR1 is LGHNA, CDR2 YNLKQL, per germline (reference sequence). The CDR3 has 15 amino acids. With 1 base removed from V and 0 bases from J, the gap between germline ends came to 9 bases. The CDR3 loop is CASSQVAQPNTEVFF. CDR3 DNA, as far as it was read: TGTGCCAGCAGCCAAGTTGCACAACCAAACACA.

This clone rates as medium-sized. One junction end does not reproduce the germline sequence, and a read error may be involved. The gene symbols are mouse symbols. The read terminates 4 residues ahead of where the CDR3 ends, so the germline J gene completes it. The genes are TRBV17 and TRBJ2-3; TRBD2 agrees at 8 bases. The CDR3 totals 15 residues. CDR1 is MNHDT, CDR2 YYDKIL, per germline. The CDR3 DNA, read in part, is TGTGCTGGCAGTCTACTGGGGGCTAGTGCAGAA. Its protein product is CAGSLLGASAE. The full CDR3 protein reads CAGSLLGASAETLYF.

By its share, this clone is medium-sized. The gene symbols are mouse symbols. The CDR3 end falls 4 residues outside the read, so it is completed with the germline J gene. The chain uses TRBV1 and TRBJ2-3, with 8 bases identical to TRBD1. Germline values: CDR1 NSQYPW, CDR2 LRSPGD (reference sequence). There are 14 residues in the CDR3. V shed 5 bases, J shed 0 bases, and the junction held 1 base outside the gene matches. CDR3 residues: CTCSYRGSAETLYF. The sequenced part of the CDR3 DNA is TGCACCTGCAGTTACAGGGGGAGTGCAGAA.